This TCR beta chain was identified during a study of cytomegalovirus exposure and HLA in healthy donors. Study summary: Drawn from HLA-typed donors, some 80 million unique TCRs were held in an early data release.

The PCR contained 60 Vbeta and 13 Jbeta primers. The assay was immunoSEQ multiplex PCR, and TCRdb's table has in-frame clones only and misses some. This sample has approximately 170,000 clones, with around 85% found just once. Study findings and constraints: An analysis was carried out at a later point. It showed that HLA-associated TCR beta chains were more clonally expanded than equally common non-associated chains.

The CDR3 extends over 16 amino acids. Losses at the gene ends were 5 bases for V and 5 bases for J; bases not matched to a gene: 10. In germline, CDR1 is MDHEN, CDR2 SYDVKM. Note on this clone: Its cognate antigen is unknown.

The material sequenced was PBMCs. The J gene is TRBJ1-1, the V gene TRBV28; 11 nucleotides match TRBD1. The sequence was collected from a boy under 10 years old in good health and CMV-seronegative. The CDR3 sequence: CASSPGTGGGWTEAFF. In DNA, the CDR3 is TGTGCCAGCAGTCCAGGGACAGGGGGAGGATGGACTGAAGCTTTCTTT.